This T cell receptor beta chain was retrieved from a study of shared clonotypes between healthy human individuals. Study as a whole: The donor pool was made up of a couple of women and a few men aged 18 to 49. Broader study findings: When compared with the clonotypes that were shared by all four sorted-subset donors, the non-shared clonotypes turned out to have lower generation probabilities.

Concerning this clone: The antigen remains undetermined.

Germline values: CDR1 MDHEN, CDR2 SYDVKM. The V end lost 5 bases, the J end lost 10 bases, and 8 bases lay between the germline ends. CDR3 length: 11 amino acids. Original processing methods: For the immunoSEQ data, sequences were junction-only without quality scores, so filtering differed. TCRdb's copy holds only in-frame clones and misses some; the assay was immunoSEQ multiplex PCR. D and trimming come from the DNA, and the V and J calls and clone size come from that table. Here the sample spans 1,400,000 or so clones, roughly 98.5% being singletons. This clonotype was obtained from a man aged 25 to 40 in good health. The chain links TRBV28 to TRBJ1-4, with D hard to call. Sequencing used naive CD4+ T cells sorted from blood. The subset was: CD45RA+ positively selected. The DNA for the CDR3 is TGTGCCAGCAGTACTTACGGAAAACTGTTTTTT. This gives the protein CASSTYGKLFF.